This T cell receptor (beta chain) was documented in a study of blood T cell repertoires in COVID-19. This CDR3 is 14 amino acids long. Trimming left V 7 bases short and J 10 bases short, with 17 bases between. Germline CDR1 is LNHDA and CDR2 is SQIVND (reference sequence). Profiled with immunoSEQ multiplex PCR; TCRdb holds only in-frame clones, not every one. The profile covers some 380,000 clones, with approximately 86% appearing a single time and over 2% taken by the ten largest. Sequencing input: PBMCs or T cells enriched from blood (not recorded which). The TCR sequence derives from a woman in her thirties or forties with acute COVID-19. The V gene is TRBV19, the J gene TRBJ1-6; TRBD1 might be the D (5 bases). The CDR3 loop reads CASTADRGNSPLHF. In DNA, the CDR3 is TGTGCCAGTACCGCAGACAGAGGAAACTCACCCCTCCACTTT.